This is a list of T cell receptor beta chains from one sample in a study of CD8 T cells in Susac syndrome. TCRdb re-analysed the immunoSEQ multiplex PCR reads in MiXCR, keeping a single row per CDR3 protein. This table holds 120,000 or so distinct CDR3 sequences, over 90% found once. The sequenced sample consisted of CD8+ T cells from PBMCs. Source of these receptors: a human donor with Susac syndrome. CDR3s include the opening cysteine and the closing phenylalanine or tryptophan. The D gene is left open where the match is weak. Clone size is given for some rows only: seen once, a few or many times, or a class if the clone is expanded.

NA	TRBV5-4	TRBJ2-5	TRBD1	TGTGCCAGCAGCCCCCTAAGGGCGACAGGGAACTATCAAGAGACCCAGTACTTC	CASSPLRATGNYQETQYF
NA	TRBV4-1	TRBJ1-4	TRBD1	TGCGCCAGCAGCCAGGACAGGGGGCATGAAAAACTGTTTTTT	CASSQDRGHEKLFF
NA	TRBV3-1	TRBJ1-2	TRBD1	TGTGCCAGCAGTCCTGATTCACAGGGGGACTATGGCTACACCTTC	CASSPDSQGDYGYTF
NA	TRBV10-3	TRBJ2-1	TRBD1	TGTGCCATCAGTGAGTCGTTTCTGGGACAGGGATCCTACAATGAGCAGTTCTTC	CAISESFLGQGSYNEQFF
NA	TRBV7-9	TRBJ1-2	NA	TGTGCCAGCAGTGAGGGAATTGGCTACACCTTC	CASSEGIGYTF
NA	TRBV2	TRBJ1-6	TRBD1	TGTGCCAGCAGTGACAGGGGGAATAATTCACCCCTCCACTTT	CASSDRGNNSPLHF
once	TRBV3-1	TRBJ2-7	TRBD1	TGTGCCAGCAGCCAAGCGACAGGGTCGTACGAGCAGTACTTC	CASSQATGSYEQYF
NA	TRBV27	TRBJ2-7	NA	TGTGCCAGCAGTCTCCGGGCTACAGTCTACGAGCAGTACTTC	CASSLRATVYEQYF
NA	TRBV27	TRBJ1-5	TRBD1	TGTGCCAGCCATCAGGGGGGTTCGGGGCAGCCCCAGCATTTT	CASHQGGSGQPQHF
NA	TRBV6-1	TRBJ1-5	NA	TGTGCCAGCAGTCCGTTGGGCGCGCCAGACGGCAATCAGCCCCAGCATTTT	CASSPLGAPDGNQPQHF
NA	TRBV5-6	TRBJ2-7	NA	TGTGCCAGCAGCCCGGGATGGGGGCCATCCTACGAGCAGTACTTC	CASSPGWGPSYEQYF
NA	TRBV9	TRBJ2-1	NA	TGTGCCAGCAGCGTAGGAGCGGCGGTACTCTACAATGAGCAGTTCTTC	CASSVGAAVLYNEQFF
NA	TRBV29-1	TRBJ1-2	TRBD1	TGCAGCGTTCCCGGCCAGTTACAGGGGGCGGCCTATGGCTACACCTTC	CSVPGQLQGAAYGYTF
NA	TRBV2	TRBJ2-7	TRBD1	TGTGCCAGCAGTGCGGGACAGGGGACCTACGAGCAGTACTTC	CASSAGQGTYEQYF
NA	TRBV25-1	TRBJ2-5	TRBD2	TGTGCCAGCAGTGAGCTAGCGGAAGAGACCCAGTACTTC	CASSELAEETQYF
NA	TRBV27	TRBJ2-3	TRBD1	TGTGCCAGCAGCTACAGGGGGCCGGAATCAGATACGCAGTATTTT	CASSYRGPESDTQYF
NA	TRBV24-1	TRBJ2-1	NA	TGTGCCACCAGTGATTTGCTACAGAAGCAGTTCTTC	CATSDLLQKQFF
NA	TRBV20-1	TRBJ1-2	NA	TGCAGTGCTAGTCCCGATTATGGCTACACCTTC	CSASPDYGYTF
NA	TRBV12-3/TRBV12-4	TRBJ1-1	NA	TGTGCCAGCAGTTTCTTAAGTATGAACACTGAAGCTTTCTTT	CASSFLSMNTEAFF
NA	TRBV29-1	TRBJ2-7	TRBD2	TGCAGCGTTGGGGGCGGGGGGCAGGACGAGCAGTACTTC	CSVGGGGQDEQYF
NA	TRBV20-1	TRBJ2-3	NA	TGCAGTGTGGCCCGGGAACGAATCACAGATACGCAGTATTTT	CSVARERITDTQYF
NA	TRBV5-1	TRBJ1-1	NA	TGCGCCAGCAGCTTGGGATCCATTACAGGGTACACTGAAGCTTTCTTT	CASSLGSITGYTEAFF
NA	TRBV20-1	TRBJ1-2	NA	TGCAGTGCTAGATTTCTAGAGACAGTCTATGGCTACACCTTC	CSARFLETVYGYTF
NA	TRBV14	TRBJ1-2	TRBD1	TGTGCCAGCAGCCCGGACAGGGGGCTGGGCTATGGCTACACCTTC	CASSPDRGLGYGYTF
NA	TRBV15	TRBJ1-2	TRBD1	TGTGCCACCAGCCGAGAACCGGGACAGGGGGATGGCTACACCTTC	CATSREPGQGDGYTF
NA	TRBV7-9	TRBJ2-5	TRBD2	TGTGCCAGCAGGGCTAGCGGGGAGGGAGAGACCCAGTACTTC	CASRASGEGETQYF
NA	TRBV11-2	TRBJ2-5	NA	TGTGCCAGCAGCTCTGCACGCGAAACCCAAGAGACCCAGTACTTC	CASSSARETQETQYF
NA	TRBV9	TRBJ1-6	TRBD1	TGTGCCAGCACCCCCTGGGACAGGAATAATTCACCCCTCCACTTT	CASTPWDRNNSPLHF
NA	TRBV14	TRBJ1-1	NA	TGTGCCAGCAGCCAGTTACCGGGTGAAGTCACTGAAGCTTTCTTT	CASSQLPGEVTEAFF
NA	TRBV4-3	TRBJ2-2	TRBD2	TGCGCCAGCAGCCAGCTAGCGGGGGTCCTGAACACCGGGGAGCTGTTTTTT	CASSQLAGVLNTGELFF